These 12 T cell receptor beta chains originate from one sample sequenced in a study of shared clonotypes between healthy human individuals. Here immunoSEQ multiplex PCR was the method, and the copy in TCRdb shows in-frame clones only, minus some. The table includes some 1.4 million clones, approximately 97% detected once. The sample taken for sequencing was naive CD4+ T cells sorted from blood. Subset of the sample: CD45RA+ positively selected. These receptors originate from a young man in good health.

The sample holds one count of this clone. The chain links TRBV5-1 to TRBJ2-7, with 9 positions matching TRBD1. The CDR3 extends over 16 amino acids. The germline V gene has CDR1 SGHRS and CDR2 YFSETQ. With V trimmed by 4 bases and J by 0 bases, 8 bases remained unmatched. CDR3 DNA: TGCGCCAGCAGCAAAGGACAGGGGAGGAGCTCCTACGAGCAGTACTTC. Its protein is CASSKGQGRSSYEQYF.

V and J are TRBV28 and TRBJ2-7; D is unclear. Germline lookup yields CDR1 MDHEN and CDR2 SYDVKM. The V gene lost 6 bases and the J gene lost 0 bases, with 15 bases spanning the gap. The CDR3 has 15 residues. In DNA form, the CDR3 reads TGTGCCAGCAGGGCCGGAGACTTAAGCTCCTACGAGCAGTACTTC. Translated, it gives CASRAGDLSSYEQYF.

This chain connects TRBV5-1 to TRBJ1-2, with a weak D call TRBD1 (5 bases). The CDR3 runs 14 residues. Germline CDR1 and CDR2: SGHRS and YFSETQ. Trimming shortened V by 3 bases and J by 7 bases, and 16 bases separated the two germline ends. This chain's CDR3 is CASSSQPGNFGYTF. The CDR3 nucleotides read TGCGCCAGCAGCTCCCAACCAGGGAATTTTGGCTACACCTTC. Combining the CDR3 with reference TRBV5-1 and TRBJ1-2 gives the whole variable domain KAGVTQTPRYLIKTRGQQVTLSCSPISGHRSVSWYQQTPGQGLQFLFEYFSETQRNKGNFPGRFSGRQFSNSRSEMNVSTLELGDSALYLCASSSQPGNFGYTFGSGTRLTVV.

The chain recombines TRBV28 with TRBJ2-5; D may match TRBD1 or TRBD2 (6 bases each). The DNA end lines up better with TRBJ2-7; the J call may be wrong. The CDR3 has 14 amino acids. The germline CDR1 and CDR2 sequences are MDHEN and SYDVKM. CDR3 sequence reads: CASSLSGDTYEQYF. Written as DNA, the CDR3 is TGTGCCAGCAGTTTATCGGGGGACACCTACGAGCAGTACTTC.

This rearrangement joins TRBV6-5 to TRBJ1-1; a weak D match, TRBD1 (5 bases). Germline-derived CDR1 and CDR2 are MNHEY and SVGAGI. Trimming took off 6 bases at V and 6 bases at J, with 17 bases between the two ends. The CDR3 contains 14 residues. CDR3 sequence: CASRWGGRDAEAFF. As DNA, the CDR3 is TGTGCCAGCAGATGGGGTGGCAGGGACGCTGAAGCTTTCTTT.

In the case of this clone: The sample carries other DNA sequences with the same CDR3. The V call is TRBV11-3, the J call TRBJ1-5, with D perhaps matching TRBD1 (5 bases). Per the germline V gene, CDR1 is SGHNT and CDR2 is YENEEA. The CDR3 consists of 15 residues. Trimming removed 1 base from V and 1 base from J, with 8 bases in between. The CDR3 DNA is TGTGCCAGCAGCTTAGGCAGGGAGAGCAATCAGCCCCAGCATTTT. Its translation is CASSLGRESNQPQHF.

The chain employs TRBV9 and TRBJ1-2; D is ambiguous. V was clipped by 0 bases and J by 0 bases, with 9 bases between them. Germline V CDR1 and CDR2: SGDLS, YYNGEE. The CDR3 is 15 amino acids. CDR3 nucleotides: TGTGCCAGCAGCGTAGGAATCGGTCCTAACTATGGCTACACCTTC. It specifies CASSVGIGPNYGYTF.

This sequence joins TRBV18 and TRBJ2-5; D possibly corresponds to TRBD1 (6 bases). V dropped 1 base and J dropped 1 base, with 16 bases sitting between them. Germline CDR1 and CDR2: KGHSH and LQKENI. The CDR3 covers 17 residues. The CDR3 spells CASSPLHGQPVQETQYF. The CDR3 DNA is TGTGCCAGCTCACCACTTCATGGACAGCCCGTCCAAGAGACCCAGTACTTC.

The chain uses TRBV2 and TRBJ1-5; perhaps TRBD1 as D (5 bases). The V and J ends lost 2 bases and 4 bases respectively, with 15 bases between them. Germline CDR1 SNHLY, CDR2 FYNNEI. CDR3 length: 16 residues. CDR3 amino acids: CASSESVRAENQPQHF. The CDR3 DNA reads as TGTGCCAGCAGTGAATCGGTCAGGGCAGAGAATCAGCCCCAGCATTTT.

The genes are TRBV7-2 and TRBJ2-5; D remains ambiguous. V shed 2 bases and J shed 8 bases, with 9 bases lying between them. The CDR3 sequence is 12 residues long. Per germline, CDR1 SGHTA and CDR2 FQGNSA. In DNA, the CDR3 is TGTGCCAGCAGCTTAAGCGTTGCCACCCAGTACTTC. The encoded protein is CASSLSVATQYF. Using reference TRBV7-2 and TRBJ2-5 for the parts outside the CDR3, the full variable domain is GAGVSQSPSNKVTEKGKDVELRCDPISGHTALYWYRQSLGQGLEFLIYFQGNSAPDKSGLPSDRFSAERTGGSVSTLTIQRTQQEDSAVYLCASSLSVATQYFGPGTRLLVL.

This chain joins TRBV27 and TRBJ2-7; D tentatively fits TRBD1 or TRBD2 (5 bases each). Germline loops: CDR1 MNHEY, CDR2 SMNVEV (reference sequence). The CDR3 has 16 residues. V was clipped by 3 bases and J by 2 bases, with 17 bases between them. CDR3: CASSLGTTAEPYEQYF. The CDR3 DNA follows: TGTGCCAGCAGTTTGGGGACGACAGCGGAACCCTACGAGCAGTACTTC.

This chain joins TRBV4-3 and TRBJ2-7; TRBD1 might be the D (6 bases). V lost 3 bases and J 2 bases, leaving 14 bases between the germline ends. CDR1 and CDR2 (germline): LGHNA, YSLEER. The CDR3 has 15 residues. CDR3 sequence: CASSHHTQGAYEQYF. The CDR3 nucleotides are TGCGCCAGCAGCCACCACACACAGGGCGCCTACGAGCAGTACTTC.